The 20 T cell receptor beta chains below were found in one sample sequenced in a study of blood T cell repertoires in COVID-19. Generated by immunoSEQ multiplex PCR, the TCRdb table keeps only in-frame clones and is missing some. The sample includes approximately 130,000 clones, roughly four fifths seen only once; the top ten take under 14%. Material: peripheral blood. These receptors originate from a human donor in a cohort sampled during active COVID-19.

The chain joins TRBV11-2 to TRBJ1-1, with TRBD1 matching 8 bases. The length of the CDR3 is 19 residues. V lost 5 bases, J lost 6 bases, and 23 bases stayed unmatched. From germline, CDR1 is SGHAT and CDR2 FQNNGV. The CDR3 DNA sequence: TGTGCCAGCAGCCTAAGACCCCCGGGACAGGACTTTCGTGCATCTGAAGCTTTCTTT. Translating gives CASSLRPPGQDFRASEAFF. Drawing the rest from reference TRBV11-2 and TRBJ1-1, the complete variable domain is EAGVAQSPRYKIIEKRQSVAFWCNPISGHATLYWYQQILGQGPKLLIQFQNNGVVDDSQLPKDRFSAERLKGVDSTLKIQPAKLEDSAVYLCASSLRPPGQDFRASEAFFGQGTRLTVV.

This clone occurred a few times. The V call is TRBV19, the J call TRBJ1-1, with D maybe TRBD1 (5 bases). The germline V gene encodes CDR1 LNHDA and CDR2 SQIVND (reference sequence). The CDR3 length is 11 residues. V lost 5 bases and J lost 10, with 11 bases in between. The CDR3 loop reads CASSWGGVAFF. In DNA form, the CDR3 reads TGTGCCAGTAGTTGGGGGGGAGTAGCTTTCTTT.

This clone was counted a few times. This chain connects TRBV5-5 to TRBJ1-4; D is unresolved. Germline-derived CDR1 and CDR2 are SGHKS and YYEKEE (reference sequence). There are 15 residues in the CDR3. The germline V and J ends were trimmed by 2 bases and 3 bases, with 11 bases remaining between them. The CDR3 region has the DNA TGTGCCAGCAGCTTAGGAGGGCTGGCTAATGAAAAACTGTTTTTT. This translates into CASSLGGLANEKLFF.

Concerning this clone: Other nucleotide sequences from this sample produce the same CDR3. This chain connects TRBV11-2 to TRBJ2-7, with a weak D call TRBD1 (6 bases). Germline CDR1 reads SGHAT; CDR2 reads FQNNGV. This CDR3 is built from 11 residues. V gave up 5 bases and J gave up 4 bases, with 6 bases separating them. CDR3 DNA: TGTGCCAGCAGCAGGGGGTACGAGCAGTACTTC. Residues: CASSRGYEQYF.

V usage is TRBV6-1 and J usage is TRBJ2-6; 7 bases fit TRBD1. Per the germline V gene, CDR1 is MNHNS and CDR2 is SASEGT. This CDR3 has 15 residues. Trimming took 3 bases from V and 2 from J; bases not matched to a gene: 1. For the CDR3, the DNA is TGTGCCAGCAGTGAGCAGGGGGCTGGGGCCAACGTCCTGACTTTC. Translation: CASSEQGAGANVLTF.

The rearrangement links TRBV19 to TRBJ2-7; 9 bases fit TRBD1. This CDR3 comprises 13 residues. Germline CDR1 and CDR2: LNHDA and SQIVND (reference sequence). After removal of 5 bases from V and 7 bases from J, the junction contained 6 bases not matched to a gene. The CDR3 region has the DNA TGTGCCAGTAGTCTTGGACAGGGGTGGGAGCAGTACTTC. This gives the protein CASSLGQGWEQYF.

This chain uses TRBV18 with TRBJ2-2; D gene unclear. V lost 3 bases to trimming and J lost 5 bases, with 7 bases between them. There are 13 residues in the CDR3. Germline V lookup: CDR1 KGHSH, CDR2 LQKENI. The CDR3 nucleotides are TGTGCCAGCTCACCGAGAACTACCGGGGAGCTGTTTTTT. It codes for CASSPRTTGELFF.

The rearrangement uses TRBV28 and TRBJ1-2, with D unclear. CDR3 size: 13 residues. Germline lookup yields CDR1 MDHEN and CDR2 SYDVKM. The V end was cut by 5 bases, the J end by 4 bases, with 11 bases between. This CDR3 is CASSPPVVYGYTF. Here the CDR3 DNA reads TGTGCCAGCAGTCCCCCCGTAGTCTATGGCTACACCTTC.

The chain couples TRBV6-1 to TRBJ2-1; D might be TRBD1 (6 bases). The length of the CDR3 is 16 residues. Germline V lookup: CDR1 MNHNS, CDR2 SASEGT. Deletions cut 2 bases from V and 4 bases from J, with 15 bases between. CDR3: CASSEPRRGTYNEQFF. For the CDR3, the DNA is TGTGCCAGCAGTGAACCCCGCAGGGGCACTTACAATGAGCAGTTCTTC.

The V call is TRBV6-5, the J call TRBJ1-2, with 7 bases lining up with TRBD1. This CDR3 has 14 residues. From germline, CDR1 is MNHEY and CDR2 SVGAGI. J gave up 4 bases and V 6 bases, and 8 bases lay outside the gene matches. CDR3 sequence reads: CASRSTGQAYGYTF. CDR3 sequence (DNA): TGTGCCAGCAGGAGTACCGGACAGGCCTATGGCTACACCTTC.

V gene TRBV19 combines with J gene TRBJ1-2; tentative D call: TRBD1 (6 bases). The V and J ends lost 3 bases and 2 bases respectively, with 10 bases between them. This CDR3 has 14 residues. Germline loops: CDR1 LNHDA, CDR2 SQIVND (reference sequence). The DNA of the CDR3 is TGTGCCAGTAGTATCGACAGGCGAAACTATGGCTACACCTTC. Protein sequence: CASSIDRRNYGYTF.

This chain connects TRBV2 to TRBJ1-5; D gene ambiguous. CDR3 size: 16 residues. V lost 8 bases and J 0 bases, leaving 17 bases between the germline ends. The germline V gene encodes CDR1 SNHLY and CDR2 FYNNEI. CDR3 residues: CASERSALISNQPQHF. CDR3 in DNA: TGTGCCAGCGAGCGGTCAGCCTTAATTAGCAATCAGCCCCAGCATTTT.

This clone was counted a few times. This sequence joins TRBV6-6 and TRBJ1-6; the D gene is possibly TRBD1 (5 bases). V was trimmed by 4 bases and J by 5 bases, leaving 9 bases between them. The CDR3 runs 14 residues. CDR1 and CDR2 from the germline V gene are MNHNY and SVGAGI (reference sequence). The CDR3 loop is CASSLAGNNSPLHF. The CDR3 region has the DNA TGTGCCAGCAGTTTGGCAGGGAATAATTCACCCCTCCACTTT.

The rearrangement joins TRBV27 to TRBJ1-5, with 9 bases identical to TRBD1. V lost 5 bases, J lost 0 bases, and 5 bases stayed unmatched. CDR1 MNHEY and CDR2 SMNVEV come from the germline V gene (reference sequence). The CDR3 consists of 16 residues. The CDR3 DNA reads as TGTGCCAGCAGTACCAACAGGGGGCTTAGCAATCAGCCCCAGCATTTT. Protein product: CASSTNRGLSNQPQHF.

The chain joins TRBV27 to TRBJ2-7; D not resolved. V was shortened by 6 bases and J by 4 bases, with 13 bases between the two germline ends. This CDR3 comprises 13 residues. Germline V CDR1 and CDR2: MNHEY, SMNVEV (reference sequence). The CDR3 nucleotides read TGTGCCAGCAGACCCGCGGCATCTTACGAGCAGTACTTC. It yields the protein CASRPAASYEQYF.

The chain couples TRBV19 to TRBJ2-1, with a tentative D call TRBD2 (7 bases). The CDR3 covers 16 residues. Germline V CDR1 and CDR2: LNHDA, SQIVND (reference sequence). Deletions cut 1 base from V and 9 bases from J, with 19 bases between. CDR3 sequence reads: CASSIGVLRGGSEQFF. DNA for the CDR3: TGTGCCAGTAGTATAGGTGTTTTGAGGGGGGGGAGTGAGCAGTTCTTC.

This clone was picked up one time. At one boundary the junction diverges from the germline segment, which might be a read error. The chain employs TRBV6-5 and TRBJ2-1; 8 bases are shared with TRBD1. Germline V gene lookup returns CDR1 MNHEY and CDR2 SVGAGI. The CDR3 sequence is 13 residues long. CDR3 nucleotides: TGTGCCAGCAGTACCAACCCGGACAGGGAGCGGTTCTTC. This gives the protein CASSTNPDRERFF.

The V and J genes are TRBV11-2 and TRBJ1-5, with D perhaps matching TRBD1 (6 bases). CDR3 size: 14 residues. Germline assignment: CDR1 SGHAT and CDR2 FQNNGV. V was shortened by 5 bases and J by 4 bases, with 12 bases between the two germline ends. As DNA, the CDR3 is TGTGCCAGCAGCCCGGGGCAGGGGAATCAGCCCCAGCATTTT. This sequence encodes CASSPGQGNQPQHF. Supplemented by reference TRBV11-2 and TRBJ1-5, the full variable domain reads EAGVAQSPRYKIIEKRQSVAFWCNPISGHATLYWYQQILGQGPKLLIQFQNNGVVDDSQLPKDRFSAERLKGVDSTLKIQPAKLEDSAVYLCASSPGQGNQPQHFGDGTRLSIL.

This clone was seen once. The chain couples TRBV6-5 to TRBJ2-1; 9 bases map to TRBD1. J gave up 3 bases and V 5 bases, and 5 bases lay outside the gene matches. Per the germline V gene, CDR1 is MNHEY and CDR2 is SVGAGI. CDR3 length: 15 residues. CDR3 in DNA: TGTGCCAGCAGTCGGGACAGGGATCACTACAATGAGCAGTTCTTC. As protein: CASSRDRDHYNEQFF.

At least ten counts were recorded for this clone. The J gene is TRBJ2-3, the V gene TRBV27; the match to TRBD2 covers 8 bases. Trimming at V came to 6 bases and at J to 1 base, leaving 3 bases not matched to a gene. CDR3 length equals 14 residues. Germline V gene sequence: CDR1 MNHEY, CDR2 SMNVEV (reference sequence). For the CDR3, the DNA is TGTGCCAGCAGAAAAGCGGGGGGCACAGATACGCAGTATTTT. It yields the protein CASRKAGGTDTQYF.